This record looks at one TCR beta chain sequence and its context. Its specificity is not known. This sample was taken from a study of shared clonotypes between healthy human individuals. Per germline, CDR1 SGHRS and CDR2 YFSETQ. With 4 bases clipped from V and 4 bases from J, the junction kept 17 bases outside the gene matches. CDR3 length equals 17 residues. The authors' processing: ImmunoSEQ gave junction-only sequences without quality scores, so filtering differed. Sequencing used immunoSEQ multiplex PCR; TCRdb keeps in-frame clones, though not all of them. The V and J calls and clone size were taken over from that table, and D and trimming were inferred from the DNA. The sample holds approximately 180,000 clones, approximately 95% seen once. Overall study findings and caveats: Across subsets, estimated richness was generally greater for naive than for memory populations.

The sequence was obtained from a woman between 25 and 40 years old in good health. V usage is TRBV5-1 and J usage is TRBJ2-7, with 7 bases identical to TRBD2. Source material: naive CD4+ T cells sorted from blood. Subset specified: CD45RA+ positively selected. CDR3 DNA sequence: TGCGCCAGCAGCCTCGACCCGTCGCCTAGCGGCAGTTACGAGCAGTACTTC. Translated: CASSLDPSPSGSYEQYF.